These 30 T cell receptor beta chains originate from one sample sequenced in a study of blood T cell repertoires in COVID-19. Measured with immunoSEQ multiplex PCR; TCRdb has only the in-frame clones, and not every one. The table has 20,000 to 25,000 clones, 80% to 90% seen once. Sequencing used peripheral blood. Every receptor here comes from a human donor with active COVID-19. The donor label of this sample is uncertain.

This clone was detected only once. The V and J genes are TRBV18 and TRBJ1-2, with TRBD1 as a possible D gene (6 bases). Looked up from germline, CDR1 is KGHSH and CDR2 is LQKENI. The CDR3 loop spans 14 amino acids. With 3 bases removed from V and 5 bases from J, the gap between germline ends came to 13 bases. The CDR3 DNA reads TGTGCCAGCTCACCTTCTCAGGGGTTATATGGCTACACCTTC. It is translated as CASSPSQGLYGYTF.

This clone occurred a few times. V usage is TRBV19 and J usage is TRBJ1-1; D unclear. Trimming took 5 bases from V and 8 from J, leaving 12 bases between them. The CDR3 is made up of 12 amino acids. Germline V gene lookup returns CDR1 LNHDA and CDR2 SQIVND (reference sequence). CDR3 sequence (DNA): TGTGCCAGTAGTGAAGGGAGGCGGGAAGCTTTCTTT. Its translation: CASSEGRREAFF. The whole variable domain, filled in from reference TRBV19 and TRBJ1-1, reads DGGITQSPKYLFRKEGQNVTLSCEQNLNHDAMYWYRQDPGQGLRLIYYSQIVNDFQKGDIAEGYSVSREKKESFPLTVTSAQKNPTAFYLCASSEGRREAFFGQGTRLTVV.

The chain employs TRBV4-2 and TRBJ2-7; D is ambiguous. Trimming took off 0 bases at V and 5 bases at J, with 8 bases between the two ends. The CDR3 runs to 13 residues. CDR1 and CDR2 from the germline V gene are LGHNA and YNFKEQ. The CDR3 nucleotides read TGTGCCAGCAGCCAAGAACGAGCAAACGAGCAGTACTTC. Protein product: CASSQERANEQYF.

This sequence joins TRBV7-2 and TRBJ1-5, with D perhaps TRBD1 (5 bases). V lost 1 base and J lost 5, with 6 bases in between. In germline, CDR1 is SGHTA, CDR2 FQGNSA. The CDR3 spans 13 residues. The CDR3 DNA reads TGTGCCAGCAGCTTAGAGGGGTATCAGCCCCAGCATTTT. Translated: CASSLEGYQPQHF.

This chain uses TRBV3-1 (or the pseudogene TRBV3-2) with TRBJ2-7; TRBD1 might be the D (6 bases). Between the trimmed V and J ends, which lost 4 bases and 3 bases, there was a span of 10 bases. CDR3 length: 13 amino acids. Germline CDR1 reads LGHDT; CDR2 reads YNNKEL (reference sequence). In nucleotides, the CDR3 is TGTGCCAGCAGCCCCCAACAGGGCTACGAGCAGTACTTC. It encodes CASSPQQGYEQYF.

The chain joins TRBV7-6 to TRBJ2-5, with TRBD2 matching 7 bases. The CDR3 runs 16 residues. Looked up from germline, CDR1 is SGHVS and CDR2 is FNYEAQ. Unmatched junction bases numbered 11, after V lost 5 bases and J lost 2 bases. CDR3 loop: CASSPNPRGVQETQYF. CDR3 DNA: TGTGCCAGCAGCCCGAATCCCCGGGGGGTTCAAGAGACCCAGTACTTC. The variable domain in full, completed from reference TRBV7-6 and TRBJ2-5, reads GAGVSQSPRYKVTKRGQDVALRCDPISGHVSLYWYRQALGQGPEFLTYFNYEAQQDKSGLPNDRFSAERPEGSISTLTIQRTEQRDSAMYRCASSPNPRGVQETQYFGPGTRLLVL.

The J gene is TRBJ2-7, the V gene TRBV6-6, with 9 bases matching TRBD1. This CDR3 region has 15 residues. In germline, CDR1 is MNHNY, CDR2 SVGAGI (reference sequence). V lost 6 bases to trimming and J lost 2 bases; unmatched junction nucleotides: 8. As DNA, the CDR3 is TGTGCCAGCAGGAACCCGGGACAGGGCGCCTACGAGCAGTACTTC. This sequence encodes CASRNPGQGAYEQYF.

The CDR3 DNA sequence: TGTGCCAGCAGCTCTCCTAGAACCTACGAGCAGTACTTC. Protein product: CASSSPRTYEQYF. V is TRBV7-9 and J is TRBJ2-7, with no clear D. CDR1 and CDR2 from the germline V gene are SEHNR and FQNEAQ (reference sequence). Trimming cost V 4 bases and J 2 bases, with 9 bases left between them. CDR3 length equals 13 residues.

This clone was observed a single time. The chain has TRBV6-5 and TRBJ2-3; a possible D gene is TRBD2 (7 bases). Deletions cut 3 bases from V and 2 bases from J, with 12 bases between. Germline lookup yields CDR1 MNHEY and CDR2 SVGAGI. The CDR3 covers 15 residues. CDR3 bases: TGTGCCAGCAGTTATGGGGGGGGGCCCACAGATACGCAGTATTTT. Amino acids: CASSYGGGPTDTQYF.

V and J are TRBV7-2 and TRBJ1-5; 7 positions match TRBD1. The germline CDR1 and CDR2 sequences are SGHTA and FQGNSA. This CDR3 is 16 amino acids long. V was clipped by 5 bases and J by 1 base; unmatched bases: 8. The CDR3 is CASSKPTGVSNQPQHF. DNA for the CDR3: TGTGCCAGCAGCAAACCTACAGGGGTAAGCAATCAGCCCCAGCATTTT.

The V call is TRBV6-5, the J call TRBJ2-3; 10 nucleotides align to TRBD2. This CDR3 is 15 amino acids long. Germline CDR1 and CDR2: MNHEY and SVGAGI. Unmatched junction bases numbered 8, after V lost 7 bases and J lost 4 bases. The CDR3 spells CASIRVAGGPDTQYF. The CDR3 bases are TGTGCCAGCATCAGAGTAGCGGGGGGACCAGATACGCAGTATTTT.

This chain connects TRBV29-1 to TRBJ2-1; 7 nucleotides match TRBD2. The CDR3 spans 14 residues. V trimming: 4 bases; J trimming: 6 bases; junction bases outside the gene matches: 9. Germline CDR1 SQVTM, CDR2 ANQGSEA. CDR3 nucleotides: TGCAGCGTTGCGTGGGGGGGTGTGGGCAATGAGCAGTTCTTC. It is translated as CSVAWGGVGNEQFF.

The chain carries TRBV28 and TRBJ2-3; possible D gene TRBD2, 5 bases. This CDR3 has 15 residues. Germline V lookup: CDR1 MDHEN, CDR2 SYDVKM. The V gene lost 3 bases and the J gene lost 0 bases, with 10 bases spanning the gap. The CDR3 protein is CASSFAGPSTDTQYF. Written as DNA, the CDR3 is TGTGCCAGCAGTTTCGCGGGTCCTAGCACAGATACGCAGTATTTT.

This clone was recorded once. The CDR3, as DNA: TGCAGCGTTTCGGGACAGGGAGTACGCGACGAGCAGTACTTC. Translating it yields CSVSGQGVRDEQYF. The chain combines TRBV29-1 with TRBJ2-7, with TRBD1 identical over 9 bases. Germline CDR1 SQVTM, CDR2 ANQGSEA. CDR3 size: 14 residues. V lost 5 bases to trimming and J lost 5 bases; unmatched junction nucleotides: 10.

The chain recombines TRBV23-1 with TRBJ1-1; D is unresolved. TRBV23-1 qualifies as an ORF whose function is uncertain. V lost 4 bases, J lost 0 bases, and 12 bases lay in between. This CDR3 is built from 15 residues. The CDR3 nucleotides are TGCGCCAGCAGTCGGCCAGCGAGCTTGAACACTGAAGCTTTCTTT. Its protein product is CASSRPASLNTEAFF.

J is TRBJ1-4 and V is TRBV6-5; possible D gene TRBD1, 5 bases. CDR3 size: 15 residues. Germline CDR1 reads MNHEY; CDR2 reads SVGAGI. Between the trimmed V and J ends, which lost 2 bases and 3 bases, there was a span of 10 bases. The CDR3 coding sequence is TGTGCCAGCAGTTACCGCCAGGGTTCTAATGAAAAACTGTTTTTT. Translating gives CASSYRQGSNEKLFF.

V and J are TRBV6-5 and TRBJ1-2, with 8 bases that match TRBD1. The CDR3 loop spans 14 amino acids. Losses at the gene ends were 7 bases for V and 0 bases for J; bases not matched to a gene: 4. CDR1 and CDR2 from the germline V gene are MNHEY and SVGAGI. The CDR3: CASTRTGPNYGYTF. The CDR3 DNA reads TGTGCCAGCACCCGGACAGGGCCTAACTATGGCTACACCTTC.

V and J are TRBV7-9 and TRBJ2-5; 13 bases are shared with TRBD2. Germline V CDR1 and CDR2: SEHNR, FQNEAQ (reference sequence). The CDR3 runs to 15 residues. V lost 7 bases and J lost 5; bases outside the gene matches: 7. DNA of the CDR3: TGTGCCAGCAAACCGGGACTAGCGGGATGGGAGACCCAGTACTTC. This gives the protein CASKPGLAGWETQYF. Based on the CDR3 plus reference TRBV7-9 and TRBJ2-5, the full variable domain is DTGVSQNPRHKITKRGQNVTFRCDPISEHNRLYWYRQTLGQGPEFLTYFQNEAQLEKSRLLSDRFSAERPKGSFSTLEIQRTEQGDSAMYLCASKPGLAGWETQYFGPGTRLLVL.

The rearrangement links TRBV6-5 to TRBJ1-2, with a tentative D call TRBD1 (5 bases). The germline gives CDR1 MNHEY, CDR2 SVGAGI. The CDR3 contains 14 residues. Trimming stripped 6 bases from V and 3 bases from J, with 14 bases between. This CDR3 is CASRSAGVDYGYTF. The CDR3 nucleotides read TGTGCCAGCAGGTCTGCGGGGGTCGACTATGGCTACACCTTC.

This clone was observed a single time. V usage is TRBV7-9 and J usage is TRBJ2-3; the D gene is possibly TRBD1 (6 bases). The V gene's germline CDR1 is SEHNR and CDR2 FQNEAQ (reference sequence). The CDR3 extends over 16 amino acids. The V end lost 4 bases, the J end lost 2 bases, and 16 bases lay between the germline ends. The CDR3 spells CASSSPGTRVTDTQYF. In nucleotides, the CDR3 is TGTGCCAGCAGCTCCCCCGGGACAAGGGTCACAGATACGCAGTATTTT. The full variable domain, its missing parts supplied by reference TRBV7-9 and TRBJ2-3, is DTGVSQNPRHKITKRGQNVTFRCDPISEHNRLYWYRQTLGQGPEFLTYFQNEAQLEKSRLLSDRFSAERPKGSFSTLEIQRTEQGDSAMYLCASSSPGTRVTDTQYFGPGTRLTVL.

The genes are TRBV7-9 and TRBJ1-2, with D uncertain. Germline CDR1 reads SEHNR; CDR2 reads FQNEAQ (reference sequence). The CDR3 runs to 13 residues. V gave up 5 bases and J gave up 2 bases, with 9 bases separating them. The CDR3 DNA sequence: TGTGCCAGCAGCCCCGACGGGAACTATGGCTACACCTTC. Amino acid sequence: CASSPDGNYGYTF.

This chain joins TRBV12-3 or TRBV12-4 and TRBJ1-2; D not certain. This CDR3 spans 13 amino acids. V lost 3 bases and J lost 4, with 9 bases in between. CDR3 protein: CASSLVQIYGYTF. CDR3 DNA: TGTGCCAGCAGTTTGGTCCAGATCTATGGCTACACCTTC.

The genes are TRBV19 and TRBJ1-6; D is undetermined. The CDR3 is 12 amino acids. Germline V gene data show CDR1 as LNHDA and CDR2 as SQIVND (reference sequence). V was trimmed by 10 bases and J by 7 bases, leaving 11 bases between them. The CDR3 is CATSTPNSPLHF. CDR3 sequence (DNA): TGTGCCACCTCAACTCCGAATTCACCCCTCCACTTT.

This clone showed up just a few times. V and J are TRBV27 and TRBJ2-3, with 10 bases aligning to TRBD2. The V gene's germline CDR1 is MNHEY and CDR2 SMNVEV (reference sequence). V lost 10 bases and J lost 3; bases outside the gene matches: 4. The CDR3 is made up of 13 amino acids. The CDR3 bases are TGTGCCATAAGCGGGGGGGCGACAGATACGCAGTATTTT. Its translation is CAISGGATDTQYF.

The CDR3 DNA follows: TGTGCCAGCAGCCCCGGCGGACAGGTCCGTGGGATGGGCTACACCTTC. Translation: CASSPGGQVRGMGYTF. The rearrangement uses TRBV13 and TRBJ1-2; 7 nucleotides align to TRBD1. This CDR3 spans 16 amino acids. V trimming: 5 bases; J trimming: 8 bases; junction bases outside the gene matches: 17. Per germline, CDR1 PRHDT and CDR2 FYEKMQ (reference sequence).

This chain uses TRBV7-2 with TRBJ2-7; D unresolved. V lost 4 bases and J lost 5, with 6 bases in between. CDR1 and CDR2 (germline): SGHTA, FQGNSA. The length of the CDR3 is 11 residues. The CDR3 spells CASSSTNEQYF. The CDR3 region has the DNA TGTGCCAGCAGCTCCACAAACGAGCAGTACTTC.

The chain carries TRBV5-1 and TRBJ2-5; D unclear. The germline CDR1 and CDR2 sequences are SGHRS and YFSETQ. Trimming removed 2 bases from V and 0 bases from J, with 2 bases in between. CDR3 length equals 12 residues. The CDR3 nucleotides read TGCGCCAGCAGCTTCGACCAAGAGACCCAGTACTTC. Protein: CASSFDQETQYF.

This clone has only one observation. V is TRBV9 and J is TRBJ2-3; TRBD2 matches 10 bases. V shed 3 bases, J shed 6 bases, and the junction held 4 bases outside the gene matches. The CDR3 has 14 residues. CDR1 and CDR2 from the germline V gene are SGDLS and YYNGEE. CDR3 sequence (DNA): TGTGCCAGCAGCGATAGCGGGGGGTATGATACGCAGTATTTT. Translating it yields CASSDSGGYDTQYF.

This CDR3 is CASSLTLAGGPNEQFF. The CDR3 region has the DNA TGCGCCAGCAGCTTGACACTAGCGGGAGGGCCCAATGAGCAGTTCTTC. This chain links TRBV5-1 with TRBJ2-1; 13 positions agree with TRBD2. The germline V gene encodes CDR1 SGHRS and CDR2 YFSETQ. Trimming removed 1 base from V and 6 bases from J; junction bases left unmatched: 4. The CDR3 covers 16 residues.

V usage is TRBV9 and J usage is TRBJ1-1; 11 bases map to TRBD1. The CDR3 extends over 15 amino acids. In germline, CDR1 is SGDLS, CDR2 YYNGEE. The V and J ends lost 3 bases and 4 bases, in that order; junction bases with no gene match: 5. The DNA of the CDR3 is TGTGCCAGCAGCGAAGGGGGGACAGGGGGCACTGAAGCTTTCTTT. This codes for CASSEGGTGGTEAFF.